Each of the 10 T cell receptor beta chains below was sequenced from the same sample in a study of CD8+ T cells in alopecia areata. RNA was extracted and reverse transcribed into cDNA as the sequencing template. The repertoire was sequenced with immunoSEQ multiplex PCR; TCRdb's copy has only in-frame clones and lacks some. The sample carries under 350,000 clones, 58% recorded once. The treatment here: oral pan-JAK inhibitor, 5-10 mg twice daily. Sequencing used CD4+ T cells sorted from blood, obtained at week 24, from a patient treated with tofacitinib. Receptor source: a human donor with alopecia areata.

The V and J genes are TRBV2 and TRBJ2-1, with a weak D call TRBD2 (6 bases). Per germline, CDR1 SNHLY and CDR2 FYNNEI. V shed 6 bases and J shed 5 bases, with 14 bases lying between them. CDR3 length: 14 residues. As DNA, the CDR3 is TGTGCCAGCAGGGGGACTTTTGTCCACAATGAGCAGTTCTTC. Translation: CASRGTFVHNEQFF.

For this clone: Other DNA variants within this sample encode the same CDR3. V and J are TRBV20-1 and TRBJ2-5; D call uncertain. Germline assignment: CDR1 DFQATT and CDR2 SNEGSKA (reference sequence). The V end lost 1 base, the J end lost 2 bases, and 2 bases lay between the germline ends. The CDR3 runs to 11 residues. CDR3 coding DNA: TGCAGTGCTAGAGGACAAGAGACCCAGTACTTC. This translates into CSARGQETQYF.

V usage is TRBV5-4 and J usage is TRBJ2-3, with D unresolved. The germline CDR1 and CDR2 sequences are SGHNT and YYREEE (reference sequence). The V gene lost 0 bases and the J gene lost 3 bases, with 8 bases spanning the gap. The CDR3 length is 14 residues. The CDR3 spells CASSLGIETDTQYF. The CDR3 bases are TGTGCCAGCAGCTTGGGAATTGAGACAGATACGCAGTATTTT.

This chain links TRBV23-1 with TRBJ1-1, with 11 bases matching TRBD1. TRBV23-1 carries the ORF label, with uncertain function. The CDR3 loop spans 16 amino acids. J was trimmed by 5 bases and V by 4 bases; bases with no gene match: 9. The CDR3 is CASSPTRDRGGTEAFF. The DNA for the CDR3 is TGCGCCAGCAGTCCAACCCGGGACAGGGGGGGTACTGAAGCTTTCTTT.

The chain is built from TRBV7-2 and TRBJ1-2; a weak D match, TRBD1 (5 bases). Germline loops: CDR1 SGHTA, CDR2 FQGNSA. The V end was cut by 8 bases, the J end by 4 bases, with 14 bases between. The CDR3 spans 13 residues. CDR3: CASGRAGSYGYTF. CDR3 nucleotide sequence: TGTGCCAGCGGGCGGGCAGGGTCCTATGGCTACACCTTC.

Only a few counts were recorded for this clone. Distinct nucleotide sequences in the sample also encode this CDR3. The V gene is TRBV29-1, the J gene TRBJ2-7; weak D call: TRBD1 (6 bases). Trimming took 6 bases from V and 0 from J, leaving 9 bases between them. Germline V gene data show CDR1 as SQVTM and CDR2 as ANQGSEA. CDR3 length: 12 residues. CDR3 amino acids: CSVAQGSYEQYF. The CDR3 DNA is TGCAGCGTCGCACAGGGCTCCTACGAGCAGTACTTC.

This chain links TRBV27 with TRBJ2-5; TRBD1 aligns across 7 bases. CDR1 and CDR2 from the germline V gene are MNHEY and SMNVEV (reference sequence). With 6 bases clipped from V and 3 bases from J, the junction kept 10 bases outside the gene matches. The CDR3 has 15 amino acids. CDR3 region: CASRGFAGTEETQYF. The CDR3 bases are TGTGCCAGCAGGGGATTCGCCGGGACAGAAGAGACCCAGTACTTC.

J is TRBJ1-1 and V is TRBV2; D gene uncertain. Germline V gene lookup returns CDR1 SNHLY and CDR2 FYNNEI. V lost 4 bases and J lost 0, with 6 bases in between. The CDR3 has 13 residues. DNA for the CDR3: TGTGCCAGCAGTGCGAACCTGAACACTGAAGCTTTCTTT. This sequence encodes CASSANLNTEAFF.

This clone was seen only a few times. J is TRBJ1-2 and V is TRBV9; 7 positions agree with TRBD1. CDR1 is SGDLS and CDR2 is YYNGEE in the germline V gene. The junction had 6 bases not matched to a gene; V was cut back by 3 bases and J by 4 bases. The CDR3 is made up of 14 amino acids. The CDR3 nucleotides read TGTGCCAGCAGCGCCGGGACAGTTCTCTATGGCTACACCTTC. Its translation: CASSAGTVLYGYTF.

The chain joins TRBV9 to TRBJ2-7; D is undetermined. The V end was cut by 1 base, the J end by 4 bases, with 15 bases between. The CDR3 is 15 amino acids. Germline CDR1 SGDLS, CDR2 YYNGEE. This CDR3 is CASSVIPTSLYEQYF. DNA for the CDR3: TGTGCCAGCAGCGTAATCCCGACTTCACTTTACGAGCAGTACTTC.